The next 6 T cell receptor beta chains were all read from a single sample in a study of T-cell reconstitution after alpha-beta-depleted transplantation in children. A library of TCRbeta sequences, prepared with unique molecular identifiers, was generated. TCRdb itself ran the PCR reads through MiXCR, one entry per CDR3 protein. Here the sample spans about 580,000 distinct CDR3 sequences, 25% to 30% being singletons. The material sequenced was PBMCs, taken before TCRalphabeta/CD19-depleted stem cell transplant. The receptors stem from a boy younger than two with Wiskott-Aldrich syndrome, due to receive a stem cell transplant.

This CDR3 is CASSPPGQGTVGELFF. The CDR3 DNA sequence: TGCGCCAGCAGCCCGCCGGGACAGGGTACGGTCGGGGAGCTGTTTTTT. The gene calls are TRBV5-1 and TRBJ2-2; TRBD1 aligns across 9 bases. After removal of 4 bases from V and 7 bases from J, the junction contained 11 bases not matched to a gene. Germline CDR1 SGHRS, CDR2 YFSETQ. The length of the CDR3 is 16 residues.

This clonotype was recorded a few times. The chain couples TRBV18 to TRBJ2-7; no clear D gene. The CDR3 sequence is 14 residues long. The germline CDR1 and CDR2 sequences are KGHSH and LQKENI. Trimming removed 8 bases at V and 0 bases at J, with 14 bases between. CDR3 loop: CASGNNLDSYEQYF. In DNA form, the CDR3 reads TGTGCCAGCGGAAACAACCTAGACTCCTACGAGCAGTACTTC.

The sample holds a few counts of this clonotype. The rearrangement links TRBV5-1 to TRBJ2-2; no firm D call. V lost 5 bases, J lost 0 bases, and 5 bases lay in between. The CDR3 totals 13 residues. The germline gives CDR1 SGHRS, CDR2 YFSETQ. CDR3 DNA sequence: TGCGCCAGCAGACGGACGAACACCGGGGAGCTGTTTTTT. Protein product: CASRRTNTGELFF. The full variable domain, its missing parts supplied by reference TRBV5-1 and TRBJ2-2, is KAGVTQTPRYLIKTRGQQVTLSCSPISGHRSVSWYQQTPGQGLQFLFEYFSETQRNKGNFPGRFSGRQFSNSRSEMNVSTLELGDSALYLCASRRTNTGELFFGEGSRLTVL.

This clonotype was found a few times. The rearrangement uses TRBV7-8 and TRBJ2-1; TRBD1 is a possible D gene (6 bases). The V end lost 4 bases, the J end lost 2 bases, and 15 bases lay between the germline ends. The germline gives CDR1 SGHVS, CDR2 FQNEAQ. CDR3 length: 16 amino acids. The CDR3 DNA sequence: TGTGCCAGCAGCTCACCAAACAGGGTCCCCTACAATGAGCAGTTCTTC. Translating gives CASSSPNRVPYNEQFF.

This sequence joins TRBV24-1 and TRBJ2-2; TRBD2 might be the D (5 bases). Germline CDR1 reads KGHDR; CDR2 reads SFDVKD. The CDR3 is 14 residues long. Trimming left V 9 bases short and J 1 base short, with 11 bases between. The CDR3 nucleotides are TGTGCCACCGGAGGACGGATGAACACCGGGGAGCTGTTTTTT. It is translated as CATGGRMNTGELFF.

The rearrangement links TRBV7-7 to TRBJ2-1; D is possibly TRBD2 (6 bases). The CDR3 runs to 15 residues. Germline lookup yields CDR1 SSHAT and CDR2 FNYEAQ (reference sequence). V was pared by 5 bases and J by 5 bases, with 16 bases between. CDR3 DNA: TGTGCCAGCAGCCAGAGGACGGGGAGGAACAATGAGCAGTTCTTC. Translated: CASSQRTGRNNEQFF. Looking up the rest from reference TRBV7-7 and TRBJ2-1 gives the full variable domain: GAGVSQSPRYKVTKRGQDVTLRCDPISSHATLYWYQQALGQGPEFLTYFNYEAQPDKSGLPSDRFSAERPEGSISTLTIQRTEQRDSAMYRCASSQRTGRNNEQFFGPGTRLTVL.